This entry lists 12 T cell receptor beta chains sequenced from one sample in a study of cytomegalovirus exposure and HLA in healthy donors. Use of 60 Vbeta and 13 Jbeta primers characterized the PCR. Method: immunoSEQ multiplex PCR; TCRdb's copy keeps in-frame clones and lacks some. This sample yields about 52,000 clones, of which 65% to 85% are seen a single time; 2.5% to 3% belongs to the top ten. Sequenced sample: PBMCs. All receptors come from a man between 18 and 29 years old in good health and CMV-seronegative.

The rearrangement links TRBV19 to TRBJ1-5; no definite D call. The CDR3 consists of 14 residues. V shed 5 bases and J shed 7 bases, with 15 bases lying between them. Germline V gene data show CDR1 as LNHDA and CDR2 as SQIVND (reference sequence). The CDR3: CASSSPVVVQPQHF. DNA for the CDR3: TGTGCCAGTAGTTCCCCCGTAGTCGTCCAGCCCCAGCATTTT.

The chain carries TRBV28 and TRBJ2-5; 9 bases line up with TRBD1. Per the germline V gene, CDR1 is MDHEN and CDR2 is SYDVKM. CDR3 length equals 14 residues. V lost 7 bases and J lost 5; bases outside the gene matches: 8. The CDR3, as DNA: TGTGCCAGCACCCAACAGGGGGCGACGGAGACCCAGTACTTC. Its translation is CASTQQGATETQYF. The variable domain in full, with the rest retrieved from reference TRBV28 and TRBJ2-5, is DVKVTQSSRYLVKRTGEKVFLECVQDMDHENMFWYRQDPGLGLRLIYFSYDVKMKEKGDIPEGYSVSREKKERFSLILESASTNQTSMYLCASTQQGATETQYFGPGTRLLVL.

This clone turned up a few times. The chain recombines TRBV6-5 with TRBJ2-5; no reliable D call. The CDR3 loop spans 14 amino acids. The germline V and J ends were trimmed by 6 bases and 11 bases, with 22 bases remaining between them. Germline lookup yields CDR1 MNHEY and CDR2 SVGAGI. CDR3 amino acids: CASSQSPIRSTQYF. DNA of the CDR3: TGTGCCAGCAGCCAAAGCCCCATTAGATCGACTCAGTACTTC.

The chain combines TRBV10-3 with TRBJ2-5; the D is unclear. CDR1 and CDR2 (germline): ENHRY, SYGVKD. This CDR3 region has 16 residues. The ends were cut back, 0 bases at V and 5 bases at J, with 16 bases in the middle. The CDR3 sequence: CAISESAWAPLETQYF. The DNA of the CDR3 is TGTGCCATCAGTGAGTCGGCGTGGGCGCCGCTGGAGACCCAGTACTTC.

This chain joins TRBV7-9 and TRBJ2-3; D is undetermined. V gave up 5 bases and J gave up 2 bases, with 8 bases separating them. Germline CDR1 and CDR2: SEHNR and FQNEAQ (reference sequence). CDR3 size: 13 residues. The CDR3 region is CASSLLPTDTQYF. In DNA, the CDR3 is TGTGCCAGCAGCCTCCTACCCACAGATACGCAGTATTTT.

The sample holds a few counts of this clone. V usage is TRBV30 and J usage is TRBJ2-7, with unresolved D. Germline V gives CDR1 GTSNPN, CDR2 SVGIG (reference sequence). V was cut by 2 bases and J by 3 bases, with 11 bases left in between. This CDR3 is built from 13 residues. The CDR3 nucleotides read TGTGCCTGGAGTTTTGGATACAGCTACGAGCAGTACTTC. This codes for CAWSFGYSYEQYF. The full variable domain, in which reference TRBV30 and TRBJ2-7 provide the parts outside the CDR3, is SQTIHQWPATLVQPVGSPLSLECTVEGTSNPNLYWYRQAAGRGLQLLFYSVGIGQISSEVPQNLSASRPQDRQFILSSKKLLLSDSGFYLCAWSFGYSYEQYFGPGTRLTVT.

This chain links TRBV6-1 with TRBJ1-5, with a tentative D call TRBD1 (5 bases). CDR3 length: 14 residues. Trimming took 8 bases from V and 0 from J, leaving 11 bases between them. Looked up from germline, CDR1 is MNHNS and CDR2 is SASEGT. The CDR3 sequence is CASDQGNSNQPQHF. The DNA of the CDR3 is TGTGCCAGCGATCAGGGTAATAGCAATCAGCCCCAGCATTTT.

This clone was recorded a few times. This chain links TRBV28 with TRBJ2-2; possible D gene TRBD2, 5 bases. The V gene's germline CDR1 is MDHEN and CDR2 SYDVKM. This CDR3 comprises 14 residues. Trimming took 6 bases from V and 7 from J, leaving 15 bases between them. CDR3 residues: CASRTTTPVGELFF. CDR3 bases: TGTGCCAGCAGGACGACTACCCCGGTCGGGGAGCTGTTTTTT.

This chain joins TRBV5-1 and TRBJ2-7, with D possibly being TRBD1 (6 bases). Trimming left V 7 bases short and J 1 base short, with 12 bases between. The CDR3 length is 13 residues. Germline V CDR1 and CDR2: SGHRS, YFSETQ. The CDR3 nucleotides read TGCGCCAGCTCTACCGACAGGTCCTACGAGCAGTACTTC. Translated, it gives CASSTDRSYEQYF.

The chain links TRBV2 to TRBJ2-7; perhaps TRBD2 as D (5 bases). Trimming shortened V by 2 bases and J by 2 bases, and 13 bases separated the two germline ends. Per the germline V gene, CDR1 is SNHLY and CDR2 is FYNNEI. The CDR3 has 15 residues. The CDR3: CASSEMGGFTYEQYF. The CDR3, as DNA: TGTGCCAGCAGTGAAATGGGCGGGTTTACCTACGAGCAGTACTTC.

CDR3: CASSLDGSQPQHF. The DNA of the CDR3 is TGTGCCAGCAGTTTAGATGGTAGTCAGCCCCAGCATTTT. The chain couples TRBV28 to TRBJ1-5, with unresolved D. V lost 2 bases and J 6 bases, leaving 8 bases between the germline ends. The CDR3 is made up of 13 amino acids. Germline V gene sequence: CDR1 MDHEN, CDR2 SYDVKM.

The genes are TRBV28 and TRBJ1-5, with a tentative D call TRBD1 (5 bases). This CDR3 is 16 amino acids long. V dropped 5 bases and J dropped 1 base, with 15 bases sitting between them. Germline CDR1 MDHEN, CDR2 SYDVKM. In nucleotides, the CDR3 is TGTGCCAGCAGTAAGCATGGGGGGGAGAGCAATCAGCCCCAGCATTTT. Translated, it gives CASSKHGGESNQPQHF.